This TCR beta chain came from a study of spatial heterogeneity in lung cancer. The wider study: Consistent detection of more beta-chain than alpha-chain sequences was observed. Study-wide points: Follow-up blood showed ubiquitous expanded tumor TCRs less than blood at resection did.

A note on this clonotype: Its antigen remains unknown.

As for time point: sample taken at primary tumor resection. The donors, 70 or so patients with untreated early-stage non-small cell lung cancer, provided the samples. Sequencing of whole RNA from tumor, nontumor lung or frozen PBMC involved no sorting. This CDR3 contains 14 residues. V was clipped by 2 bases and J by 4 bases; unmatched bases: 4. Germline values: CDR1 MNHEY, CDR2 SVGAGI. Using its own MiXCR run on the 5' RACE reads, TCRdb lists one record per CDR3 protein. Here the sample spans about 21,000 distinct CDR3 sequences, about 4.6% being singletons. The specimen comprised PBMCs, sampled at surgery. The chain carries TRBV6-5 and TRBJ1-2; TRBD1 matches at 7 bases. The source of this sequence is a male donor with early-stage non-small cell lung cancer. CDR3 DNA: TGTGCCAGCAGTTACGAGACAGGGAGCTATGGCTACACCTTC. It is translated as CASSYETGSYGYTF.